This T cell receptor beta chain was recovered during a study of CD8 T cells in Susac syndrome (dated by TCRdb to about 2019). Study-level background: The study used repertoire sequencing to test whether antigen drove CD8+ T cell activation and differentiation in Susac syndrome.

Peripheral blood CD8+ and CD4+ T cells from healthy donors, Susac syndrome patients and multiple sclerosis patients were profiled by high-throughput TCR beta sequencing. Healthy donors were age- and sex-matched controls. Bulk CD8+ and CD4+ T cells were purified by magnetic negative isolation, whereas CD8+ TEMRA cells were enriched by FACS. Blood was collected in EDTA tubes and processed within 24 hours, with PBMCs isolated through density gradient centrifugation. PBMCs destined for TCR sequencing were cryopreserved in liquid nitrogen and later thawed in a 37 °C water bath. The sorted or isolated CD4+, CD8+ and CD8+ TEMRA cells reached a purity of at least 90%. Regarding this clonotype: Which antigen it targets is not known. There are no base qualities to consult, and no much larger clone falls within one base.

RNA was extracted using the RNeasy kit, and 0.5 to 1 microgram was reverse transcribed with random hexamers. The immunoSEQ multiplex PCR assay, covering 54 Vbeta and 13 Jbeta segments, was used to amplify TCR beta CDR3 regions. Bias from PCR amplification was corrected by using a synthetic template baseline for primer optimization and for computational correction. The authors' analysis ran thus. Reads were assigned to V, D and J genes according to IMGT and analyzed in immunoSEQ Analyzer, with only productive sequences retained. To calculate clonality, Shannon entropy was normalized by log2 of the number of productive unique sequences and then subtracted from one. For each patient and control, public and private clones were evaluated within the 100 most prevalent clones. A clone was defined as Susac-specific if it was absent from the healthy and MS cohorts, from 1052 published viral clones and from other ImmuneACCESS disease sequences. Clones were called with MiXCR by TCRdb after fastp trimmed the public reads at Q25, and only in-frame beta chains were retained. Every distinct CDR3 protein forms one entry, paired with its most common genes and DNA. TCRdb, not the authors, supplied the V and J calls. Within this sample are around 130,000 distinct CDR3 sequences, with around 96% of them counted one time only. Roughly 0.13% of the sample is taken by the ten largest.

The germline V gene encodes CDR1 SEHNR and CDR2 FQNEAQ (reference sequence). Trimming costs V 1 base and J 0 bases, and their ends lie 9 bases apart. The CDR3 starts with the cysteine, ends with the phenylalanine, and has 15 residues. This entry keeps only the CDR3 DNA: 45 bases, framed from base 1. Overall study results and their limits: The number of individuals in the TCR sequencing and HLA analysis was acknowledged as relatively small.

The clonotype was recovered from a human donor in good health. Sequences were obtained from CD4+ T cells from PBMCs. The rearranged segments are TRBV7-9 and TRBJ1-1, and the D gene may be TRBD1, 5 bases matching. The DNA reads as follows: TGTGCCAGCAGCTTAGGCCAGGGATTGAACACTGAAGCTTTCTTT. Protein translation: CASSLGQGLNTEAFF.